This T cell receptor beta chain appears in the sequencing data of a study of molecular identifiers for immune sequencing clone quantification. In preparing bulk TCR libraries, previously described methods and listed TCR primers were used. TCRdb reprocessed the PCR reads via MiXCR and lists one record per CDR3 protein. The sample shows about 640,000 distinct CDR3 sequences, 20% of them seen only once. General study findings and limits: Effector cells kept over 99% of their molecules in clones above 20 RNA copies, while naive cells kept under 1% there.

This clonotype was detected many times. Its antigen is unknown. V lost 6 bases to trimming and J lost 3 bases, with 14 bases between them. Germline V gene lookup returns CDR1 LNHDA and CDR2 SQIVND (reference sequence). The CDR3 spans 15 residues. The material sequenced was naive CD8+ T cells from blood, with Jurkat cell RNA spiked in. The subset denotes: FACS-sorted CD8+CD4-CCR7+CD45RA+ naive T cells. V usage is TRBV19 and J usage is TRBJ2-2; D gene ambiguous. The TCR was taken from a human donor in good health. Some libraries in this study had Jurkat cell RNA spiked in. This chain's CDR3 is CASSPEHRDTGELFF. In DNA form, the CDR3 reads TGTGCCAGTAGCCCTGAACACAGAGACACCGGGGAGCTGTTTTTT.